This T cell receptor beta chain was observed in a study of identical twins. CDR3 length equals 13 residues. From germline, CDR1 is MNHNS and CDR2 SASEGT. Trimming removed 6 bases from V and 5 bases from J, with 10 bases in between. General study points: Alpha sequences that were out-of-frame and twin-shared showed an excess of low generation probability.

This clonotype was detected many times. Its antigen is unknown. TCRdb analysed the 5' RACE reads with MiXCR anew, one entry per CDR3 protein. Among 420,000 or so distinct CDR3 sequences listed, about 18% were seen once. The chain combines TRBV6-1 with TRBJ2-2, with D maybe TRBD1 (5 bases). The sequenced material came from naive T cells sorted from blood. This receptor was identified in a man aged 50 or older in good health. CDR3 protein: CASREQVTGELFF. CDR3 coding DNA: TGTGCCAGCAGGGAACAGGTGACCGGGGAGCTGTTTTTT.